A selection of T cell receptor beta chains follows, all from one sample in a study of PD-L1 blockade in urothelial cancer. TCRdb keeps only in-frame clones here, not all; method: immunoSEQ multiplex PCR. Of around 110,000 clones listed, around 89% are singletons. The sequencing used PBMCs, collected around atezolizumab (anti-PD-L1) treatment. Source of these receptors: a man in his 60s with urothelial cancer. Each CDR3 is given with its conserved first and last residue. A D gene is named only where the DNA matches it firmly. A clone size is listed for some rows: how often the clone was seen (once, few, many), or a class if it is expanded.

len: 15; j_gene: TRBJ2-7; d_gene: TRBD2; v_gene: TRBV7-2; abundance: .; CDR3aa: CASSPASGPTYEQYF; CDR3nt: TGTGCCAGCAGCCCGGCTAGCGGCCCTACCTACGAGCAGTACTTC
len: 16; j_gene: TRBJ1-1; d_gene: TRBD1; v_gene: TRBV5-5; abundance: .; CDR3aa: CASSTTGTGGGTEAFF; CDR3nt: TGTGCCAGCAGCACCACCGGGACAGGAGGAGGCACTGAAGCTTTCTTT
len: 14; j_gene: TRBJ1-1; d_gene: .; v_gene: TRBV28; abundance: once; CDR3aa: CASITEGQNTEAFF; CDR3nt: TGTGCCAGCATCACGGAGGGCCAGAACACTGAAGCTTTCTTT
len: 17; j_gene: TRBJ1-5; d_gene: .; v_gene: TRBV27; abundance: .; CDR3aa: CASTLVPGTIDNQPQHF; CDR3nt: TGTGCCAGCACCTTGGTTCCGGGGACAATCGACAATCAGCCCCAGCATTTT
len: 12; j_gene: TRBJ2-7; d_gene: .; v_gene: TRBV5-1; abundance: .; CDR3aa: CASSLRIDEQYF; CDR3nt: TGCGCCAGCTCCCTCAGGATCGACGAGCAGTACTTC
len: 13; j_gene: TRBJ2-1; d_gene: TRBD1; v_gene: TRBV10-1; abundance: .; CDR3aa: CASTRDRGGEQFF; CDR3nt: TGCGCCAGCACCCGGGACAGGGGTGGCGAGCAGTTCTTC
len: 17; j_gene: TRBJ1-2; d_gene: .; v_gene: TRBV7-9; abundance: .; CDR3aa: CASSLAMAGPPLGGYTF; CDR3nt: TGTGCCAGCAGCTTAGCGATGGCAGGCCCTCCCTTGGGTGGCTACACCTTC
len: 12; j_gene: TRBJ2-7; d_gene: TRBD2; v_gene: TRBV29-1; abundance: .; CDR3aa: CGTSGPSYEQYF; CDR3nt: TGCGGAACTAGCGGGCCCTCCTACGAGCAGTACTTC
len: 15; j_gene: TRBJ2-1; d_gene: .; v_gene: TRBV7-2; abundance: once; CDR3aa: CASSLVRGGEPEQFF; CDR3nt: TGTGCCAGCAGCTTAGTCCGGGGCGGGGAACCCGAGCAGTTCTTC
len: 17; j_gene: TRBJ1-4; d_gene: TRBD1; v_gene: TRBV7-9; abundance: .; CDR3aa: CASSRTQGEATNEKLFF; CDR3nt: TGTGCCAGCAGCCGGACCCAGGGGGAGGCAACTAATGAAAAACTGTTTTTT
len: 14; j_gene: TRBJ2-2; d_gene: .; v_gene: TRBV9; abundance: .; CDR3aa: CASSPGTSGGELFF; CDR3nt: TGTGCCAGCAGCCCAGGAACCTCAGGCGGGGAGCTGTTTTTT
len: 13; j_gene: TRBJ2-7; d_gene: TRBD1; v_gene: TRBV7-4; abundance: .; CDR3aa: CASSPGQPYEQYF; CDR3nt: TGTGCCAGCAGCCCGGGACAGCCCTACGAGCAGTACTTC
len: 14; j_gene: TRBJ2-7; d_gene: TRBD1; v_gene: TRBV7-2; abundance: .; CDR3aa: CASSSRQGAYEQYF; CDR3nt: TGTGCCAGCAGCTCGAGACAGGGGGCCTACGAGCAGTACTTC
len: 15; j_gene: TRBJ2-7; d_gene: .; v_gene: TRBV6-1; abundance: .; CDR3aa: CASSEGGGPIYEQYF; CDR3nt: TGTGCCAGCAGTGAAGGGGGGGGCCCTATCTACGAGCAGTACTTC
len: 15; j_gene: TRBJ1-5; d_gene: .; v_gene: TRBV5-1; abundance: .; CDR3aa: CASSQVGGVNQPQHF; CDR3nt: TGCGCCAGCAGCCAGGTCGGGGGGGTGAATCAGCCCCAGCATTTT
len: 14; j_gene: TRBJ2-2; d_gene: TRBD2; v_gene: TRBV28; abundance: .; CDR3aa: CASTGTSATGELFF; CDR3nt: TGTGCCAGCACAGGGACTAGCGCCACCGGGGAGCTGTTTTTT
len: 17; j_gene: TRBJ2-1; d_gene: TRBD2; v_gene: TRBV28; abundance: .; CDR3aa: CASTQLAGTSSYNEQFF; CDR3nt: TGTGCCAGCACCCAACTAGCGGGGACTAGCTCCTACAATGAGCAGTTCTTC
len: 12; j_gene: TRBJ1-5; d_gene: .; v_gene: TRBV6-6; abundance: once; CDR3aa: CASSYQDQPQHF; CDR3nt: TGTGCCAGCAGTTACCAGGATCAGCCCCAGCATTTT
len: 15; j_gene: TRBJ2-1; d_gene: TRBD2; v_gene: TRBV6-5; abundance: .; CDR3aa: CASGRTSGGYNEQFF; CDR3nt: TGTGCCAGCGGTAGGACTAGCGGGGGATACAATGAGCAGTTCTTC
len: 12; j_gene: TRBJ2-7; d_gene: TRBD1; v_gene: TRBV29-1; abundance: .; CDR3aa: CSVRQGAYEQYF; CDR3nt: TGCAGCGTTAGACAGGGGGCCTACGAGCAGTACTTC
len: 15; j_gene: TRBJ2-7; d_gene: TRBD1; v_gene: TRBV10-3; abundance: .; CDR3aa: CAIRGQGQNSNEQYF; CDR3nt: TGTGCCATCAGGGGACAGGGTCAAAACTCTAACGAGCAGTACTTC
len: 14; j_gene: TRBJ2-7; d_gene: TRBD2; v_gene: TRBV19; abundance: .; CDR3aa: CASSAWGLGSEQYF; CDR3nt: TGTGCCAGTAGTGCTTGGGGACTAGGTTCCGAGCAGTACTTC
len: 16; j_gene: TRBJ2-1; d_gene: TRBD2; v_gene: TRBV14; abundance: .; CDR3aa: CASRRGGPLIYNEQFF; CDR3nt: TGTGCCAGCAGACGCGGGGGGCCCCTTATTTACAATGAGCAGTTCTTC
len: 12; j_gene: TRBJ2-1; d_gene: .; v_gene: TRBV28; abundance: .; CDR3aa: CYTFGQGKGQFF; CDR3nt: TGCTATACCTTCGGGCAGGGTAAGGGGCAGTTCTTC
len: 14; j_gene: TRBJ1-1; d_gene: .; v_gene: TRBV6-6; abundance: .; CDR3aa: CASSYSPGNTEAFF; CDR3nt: TGTGCCAGCAGTTACTCGCCAGGGAACACTGAAGCTTTCTTT
len: 16; j_gene: TRBJ2-2; d_gene: TRBD1; v_gene: TRBV5-1; abundance: .; CDR3aa: CASSSRQGSDTGELFF; CDR3nt: TGCGCCAGCAGCTCCCGACAGGGAAGTGACACCGGGGAGCTGTTTTTT
len: 13; j_gene: TRBJ2-7; d_gene: .; v_gene: TRBV28; abundance: .; CDR3aa: CASSFVRSYEQYF; CDR3nt: TGTGCCAGCAGTTTTGTCCGCTCCTACGAGCAGTACTTC
len: 16; j_gene: TRBJ2-1; d_gene: TRBD2; v_gene: TRBV19; abundance: .; CDR3aa: CASTISGGPIYNEQFF; CDR3nt: TGTGCCAGTACCATCTCGGGAGGGCCCATCTACAATGAGCAGTTCTTC
len: 15; j_gene: TRBJ2-1; d_gene: TRBD1; v_gene: TRBV6-4; abundance: medium-sized; CDR3aa: CASSDSGIGQGVQFF; CDR3nt: TGTGCCAGCAGTGACTCAGGGATTGGGCAGGGGGTGCAGTTCTTC
len: 13; j_gene: TRBJ1-2; d_gene: TRBD1; v_gene: TRBV14; abundance: few; CDR3aa: CASSSRDRGGYTF; CDR3nt: TGTGCCAGCAGCTCCCGGGACAGGGGTGGCTACACCTTC
len: 13; j_gene: TRBJ1-1; d_gene: TRBD1; v_gene: TRBV18; abundance: .; CDR3aa: CASSPWTGYEAFF; CDR3nt: TGTGCCAGCTCACCGTGGACAGGGTACGAAGCTTTCTTT
len: 14; j_gene: TRBJ2-6; d_gene: .; v_gene: TRBV2; abundance: .; CDR3aa: CASSSRSGANVLTF; CDR3nt: TGTGCCAGCAGTTCGAGGTCCGGGGCCAACGTCCTGACTTTC
len: 15; j_gene: TRBJ1-1; d_gene: TRBD1; v_gene: TRBV11-3; abundance: .; CDR3aa: CASSPGQGTNTEAFF; CDR3nt: TGTGCCAGCAGCCCCGGACAGGGGACGAACACTGAAGCTTTCTTT
len: 14; j_gene: TRBJ2-1; d_gene: TRBD2; v_gene: TRBV5-5; abundance: .; CDR3aa: CASRPGTSVGEQFF; CDR3nt: TGTGCCAGCAGACCCGGGACTAGCGTTGGCGAGCAGTTCTTC
len: 12; j_gene: TRBJ2-2; d_gene: .; v_gene: TRBV4-2; abundance: .; CDR3aa: CASSQYSGELFF; CDR3nt: TGTGCCAGCAGCCAATATTCCGGGGAGCTGTTTTTT
len: 12; j_gene: TRBJ1-4; d_gene: .; v_gene: TRBV11-2; abundance: once; CDR3aa: CASSSEGPGLFF; CDR3nt: TGTGCCAGCAGCTCGGAGGGCCCTGGACTGTTTTTT
len: 17; j_gene: TRBJ1-4; d_gene: .; v_gene: TRBV5-5; abundance: .; CDR3aa: CASSLVWQGATNEKLFF; CDR3nt: TGTGCCAGCAGCTTGGTTTGGCAGGGTGCAACTAATGAAAAACTGTTTTTT
len: 13; j_gene: TRBJ1-5; d_gene: .; v_gene: TRBV6-6; abundance: .; CDR3aa: CASSYELNQPQHF; CDR3nt: TGTGCCAGCAGTTACGAACTCAATCAGCCCCAGCATTTT
len: 16; j_gene: TRBJ1-5; d_gene: .; v_gene: TRBV2; abundance: .; CDR3aa: CASSVTDTGNNQPQHF; CDR3nt: TGTGCCAGCAGTGTTACAGATACAGGGAACAATCAGCCCCAGCATTTT
len: 15; j_gene: TRBJ2-7; d_gene: TRBD1; v_gene: TRBV6-1; abundance: once; CDR3aa: CASSARTGSSYEQYF; CDR3nt: TGTGCCAGCAGTGCCCGGACAGGGTCCTCCTACGAGCAGTACTTC
len: 13; j_gene: TRBJ1-2; d_gene: .; v_gene: TRBV2; abundance: .; CDR3aa: CASTRDINYGYTF; CDR3nt: TGTGCCAGCACACGAGACATTAACTATGGCTACACCTTC
len: 13; j_gene: TRBJ1-2; d_gene: TRBD1; v_gene: TRBV7-2; abundance: few; CDR3aa: CASSSRQGGGYTF; CDR3nt: TGTGCCAGCAGCTCCCGACAGGGGGGAGGCTACACCTTC
len: 18; j_gene: TRBJ1-6; d_gene: .; v_gene: TRBV5-4; abundance: .; CDR3aa: CASSLWGGPLSYNSPLHF; CDR3nt: TGTGCCAGCAGCCTGTGGGGGGGTCCCCTCTCCTATAATTCACCCCTCCACTTT
len: 13; j_gene: TRBJ2-1; d_gene: TRBD2; v_gene: TRBV7-3; abundance: .; CDR3aa: CASSGTSVGEQFF; CDR3nt: TGTGCCAGCTCCGGGACTAGTGTCGGTGAGCAGTTCTTC
len: 15; j_gene: TRBJ2-7; d_gene: .; v_gene: TRBV4-1; abundance: once; CDR3aa: CASSQDDGGGYEQYF; CDR3nt: TGCGCCAGCAGCCAAGATGATGGAGGAGGTTACGAGCAGTACTTC
len: 12; j_gene: TRBJ2-7; d_gene: .; v_gene: TRBV30; abundance: .; CDR3aa: CAWSASSYEQYF; CDR3nt: TGTGCCTGGAGTGCTAGCTCCTACGAGCAGTACTTC
len: 15; j_gene: TRBJ2-7; d_gene: .; v_gene: TRBV28; abundance: .; CDR3aa: CASSEARPSSYEQYF; CDR3nt: TGTGCCTCCTCAGAGGCCCGCCCGAGCTCCTACGAGCAGTACTTC
len: 13; j_gene: TRBJ2-3; d_gene: .; v_gene: TRBV14; abundance: .; CDR3aa: CASSQDHGDTQYF; CDR3nt: TGTGCCAGCAGCCAAGATCACGGAGATACGCAGTATTTT
len: 15; j_gene: TRBJ2-1; d_gene: TRBD1; v_gene: TRBV7-2; abundance: .; CDR3aa: CASSLEVLQGSQQFF; CDR3nt: TGTGCCAGCAGCTTAGAGGTCTTACAGGGGAGCCAACAGTTCTTC
len: 16; j_gene: TRBJ2-1; d_gene: TRBD2; v_gene: TRBV6-6; abundance: .; CDR3aa: CASSYVGLASYNEQFF; CDR3nt: TGTGCCAGCAGTTACGTGGGACTAGCGTCTTACAATGAGCAGTTCTTC
len: 15; j_gene: TRBJ2-2; d_gene: TRBD1; v_gene: TRBV27; abundance: .; CDR3aa: CASSTGTGVTGELFF; CDR3nt: TGTGCCAGCAGTACCGGGACAGGGGTCACCGGGGAGCTGTTTTTT
len: 14; j_gene: TRBJ2-4; d_gene: .; v_gene: TRBV28; abundance: .; CDR3aa: CASSVPGAKNIQYF; CDR3nt: TGTGCCAGCAGTGTTCCGGGAGCCAAAAACATTCAGTACTTC
len: 15; j_gene: TRBJ1-6; d_gene: .; v_gene: TRBV5-1; abundance: once; CDR3aa: CASSPAGTDNSPLHF; CDR3nt: TGCGCCAGCAGCCCCGCAGGGACTGATAATTCACCCCTCCACTTT
len: 13; j_gene: TRBJ1-4; d_gene: .; v_gene: TRBV6-1; abundance: .; CDR3aa: CASGESGNEKLFF; CDR3nt: TGTGCCAGCGGGGAGTCGGGAAATGAAAAACTGTTTTTT
len: 16; j_gene: TRBJ1-3; d_gene: .; v_gene: TRBV6-1; abundance: .; CDR3aa: CASSEFGESSGNTIYF; CDR3nt: TGTGCCAGCAGTGAATTCGGTGAATCCTCTGGAAACACCATATATTTT
len: 16; j_gene: TRBJ2-2; d_gene: TRBD2; v_gene: TRBV11-2; abundance: .; CDR3aa: CASSPSGGANTGELFF; CDR3nt: TGTGCCAGCAGCCCTAGCGGGGGAGCGAACACCGGGGAGCTGTTTTTT